These 20 T cell receptor beta chains share one sample of origin, sequenced in a study of technical replicates of blood from a few donors. Profiling relied on immunoSEQ multiplex PCR, and the TCRdb table lists in-frame clones only, not all of them. The table has about 62,000 clones, 95% to 98% seen once; the top ten hold around 0.16%. Sequencing was carried out using T cells isolated from PBMCs. These receptors were collected from a human donor in good health.

The rearrangement uses TRBV11-2 and TRBJ2-7; TRBD2 matches at 10 bases. The CDR3 runs 18 residues. V lost 1 base, J lost 1 base, and 10 bases stayed unmatched. CDR1 and CDR2 (germline): SGHAT, FQNNGV. The CDR3 here is CASSLGHISGGPSYEQYF. Here the CDR3 DNA reads TGTGCCAGCAGCTTAGGGCATATTAGCGGGGGGCCGTCCTACGAGCAGTACTTC.

The count of this clone is one. The rearrangement joins TRBV6-5 to TRBJ1-5; D is undetermined. Germline V gives CDR1 MNHEY, CDR2 SVGAGI. The CDR3 totals 15 residues. Trimming removed 0 bases from V and 7 bases from J, with 13 bases in between. CDR3 residues: CASSYSYSGRQPQHF. For the CDR3, the DNA is TGTGCCAGCAGTTACTCGTACTCCGGGAGGCAGCCCCAGCATTTT.

The chain couples TRBV7-7 to TRBJ2-7; 10 bases are shared with TRBD1. CDR3 size: 13 residues. Germline values: CDR1 SSHAT, CDR2 FNYEAQ (reference sequence). V was pared by 8 bases and J by 5 bases, with 6 bases of the junction left unmatched. The chain's CDR3 is CASSRDRGHEQYF. Written as DNA, the CDR3 is TGTGCCAGCTCCCGGGACAGGGGCCACGAGCAGTACTTC. The complete variable domain, with remaining parts taken from reference TRBV7-7 and TRBJ2-7, reads GAGVSQSPRYKVTKRGQDVTLRCDPISSHATLYWYQQALGQGPEFLTYFNYEAQPDKSGLPSDRFSAERPEGSISTLTIQRTEQRDSAMYRCASSRDRGHEQYFGPGTRLTVT.

V is TRBV11-2 and J is TRBJ1-1; no reliable D call. CDR3 length equals 11 residues. V lost 3 bases to trimming and J lost 8 bases, with 7 bases between them. CDR1 and CDR2 from the germline V gene are SGHAT and FQNNGV. CDR3 sequence: CASSFEKEAFF. CDR3 bases: TGTGCCAGCAGCTTTGAGAAAGAAGCTTTCTTT.

The chain employs TRBV7-8 and TRBJ2-2, with D unclear. The CDR3 has 13 amino acids. V was trimmed by 4 bases and J by 4 bases, leaving 7 bases between them. The germline CDR1 and CDR2 sequences are SGHVS and FQNEAQ. CDR3: CASSSKFTGELFF. As DNA, the CDR3 is TGTGCCAGCAGCTCAAAATTCACCGGGGAGCTGTTTTTT.

A single count supports this clone. J is TRBJ2-7 and V is TRBV27, with a weak D call TRBD1 (6 bases). CDR3 size: 14 residues. Germline V lookup: CDR1 MNHEY, CDR2 SMNVEV (reference sequence). Trimming left V 5 bases short and J 2 bases short, with 13 bases between. This CDR3 is CASSPARTAYEQYF. The CDR3 DNA follows: TGTGCCAGCAGTCCCGCCAGGACAGCCTACGAGCAGTACTTC.

The J gene is TRBJ2-5, the V gene TRBV2, with TRBD2 matching over 7 bases. In germline, CDR1 is SNHLY, CDR2 FYNNEI. The CDR3 loop spans 11 amino acids. This CDR3 is CGGGFRETQYF. The CDR3 DNA is TGTGGGGGGGGGTTTAGGGAGACCCAGTACTTC.

The V and J genes are TRBV2 and TRBJ1-2; D might be TRBD1 (6 bases). The CDR3 covers 13 residues. V was shortened by 4 bases and J by 7 bases, with 13 bases between the two germline ends. Germline lookup yields CDR1 SNHLY and CDR2 FYNNEI. CDR3 residues: CASSGTANRGYTF. The CDR3 DNA sequence: TGTGCCAGCAGTGGGACAGCCAACCGTGGCTACACCTTC.

The rearrangement joins TRBV2 to TRBJ2-2; D uncertain. There are 12 residues in the CDR3. The V end lost 7 bases, the J end lost 7 bases, and 10 bases lay between the germline ends. Germline V gene lookup returns CDR1 SNHLY and CDR2 FYNNEI. The CDR3 here is CASTVSSGELFF. The CDR3 DNA reads TGTGCCAGCACAGTATCAAGCGGGGAGCTGTTTTTT.

The chain combines TRBV7-9 with TRBJ1-1; 11 nucleotides match TRBD1. CDR1 and CDR2 from the germline V gene are SEHNR and FQNEAQ (reference sequence). V lost 5 bases and J lost 6; bases outside the gene matches: 20. The CDR3 contains 19 residues. Written as DNA, the CDR3 is TGTGCCAGCAGCCCCCCCCGTGGTGCGGACAGGGGGCGGAGTGCTGAAGCTTTCTTT. Its protein product is CASSPPRGADRGRSAEAFF.

The V and J genes are TRBV7-8 and TRBJ1-5; D unresolved. The CDR3 spans 12 residues. V lost 2 bases, J lost 10 bases, and 9 bases lay in between. Germline CDR1 SGHVS, CDR2 FQNEAQ. CDR3 DNA: TGTGCCAGCAGCTTACGGGTGGTTCCCCAGCATTTT. It codes for CASSLRVVPQHF.

J is TRBJ2-7 and V is TRBV28; TRBD1 agrees at 8 bases. Germline CDR1 is MDHEN and CDR2 is SYDVKM. The CDR3 contains 15 residues. After removal of 1 base from V and 5 bases from J, the junction contained 7 bases not matched to a gene. This CDR3 is CASSLSWTGRNEQYF. DNA of the CDR3: TGTGCCAGCAGTTTATCCTGGACAGGGCGAAACGAGCAGTACTTC. Together with reference TRBV28 and TRBJ2-7, the CDR3 gives the full variable domain: DVKVTQSSRYLVKRTGEKVFLECVQDMDHENMFWYRQDPGLGLRLIYFSYDVKMKEKGDIPEGYSVSREKKERFSLILESASTNQTSMYLCASSLSWTGRNEQYFGPGTRLTVT.

The chain carries TRBV2 and TRBJ1-1; 7 bases are a match to TRBD1. V lost 6 bases, J lost 8 bases, and 6 bases stayed unmatched. The CDR3 spans 12 residues. The V gene's germline CDR1 is SNHLY and CDR2 FYNNEI. DNA for the CDR3: TGTGCCAGCAGCCAAACAGGGGTGGAAGCTTTCTTT. Amino acids: CASSQTGVEAFF.

The gene calls are TRBV7-3 and TRBJ1-1; 7 nucleotides agree with TRBD1. The CDR3 contains 16 residues. The trim removed 6 bases at V and 0 bases at J, leaving 10 bases unmatched. The germline CDR1 and CDR2 sequences are SGHTA and FQGTGA. The CDR3 protein is CASSSQGLSMNTEAFF. The CDR3 coding sequence is TGTGCCAGCAGTTCACAGGGGCTATCGATGAACACTGAAGCTTTCTTT.

The CDR3 loop is CASSLPAGGYTGELFF. Written as DNA, the CDR3 is TGCGCCAGCAGCTTGCCCGCAGGGGGATACACCGGGGAGCTGTTTTTT. The chain uses TRBV5-1 and TRBJ2-2; 7 bases match TRBD1. Unmatched junction bases numbered 6, after V lost 1 base and J lost 3 bases. Germline V lookup: CDR1 SGHRS, CDR2 YFSETQ. This CDR3 has 16 residues.

The chain has TRBV7-8 and TRBJ1-4; D possibly corresponds to TRBD1 (6 bases). The CDR3 totals 15 residues. Looked up from germline, CDR1 is SGHVS and CDR2 is FQNEAQ. V shed 4 bases and J shed 3 bases, with 12 bases lying between them. Written as DNA, the CDR3 is TGTGCCAGCAGCTACCTAGGGGGGGCTAATGAAAAACTGTTTTTT. This sequence encodes CASSYLGGANEKLFF.

The chain employs TRBV28 and TRBJ1-1; D not resolved. V was trimmed by 2 bases and J by 3 bases, leaving 7 bases between them. Germline-derived CDR1 and CDR2 are MDHEN and SYDVKM. The CDR3 runs to 13 residues. CDR3 residues: CASSLTQDTEAFF. The CDR3 DNA reads TGTGCCAGCAGTTTAACCCAGGACACTGAAGCTTTCTTT.

V gene TRBV9 combines with J gene TRBJ2-3, with 8 bases fitting TRBD2. V lost 2 bases, J lost 6 bases, and 8 bases stayed unmatched. CDR1 SGDLS and CDR2 YYNGEE come from the germline V gene. This CDR3 contains 15 residues. Written as DNA, the CDR3 is TGTGCCAGCAGCGTCATGAGCGGGGGAGGGGATACGCAGTATTTT. Its protein is CASSVMSGGGDTQYF.

The chain employs TRBV6-1 and TRBJ2-7; perhaps TRBD1 as D (6 bases). With 6 bases removed from V and 2 bases from J, the gap between germline ends came to 11 bases. CDR1 and CDR2 (germline): MNHNS, SASEGT. The CDR3 extends over 13 amino acids. This CDR3 is CASRHRDTYEQYF. In nucleotides, the CDR3 is TGTGCCAGCAGGCACAGGGATACCTACGAGCAGTACTTC.

The CDR3 protein is CASSLDFQGANTEAFF. The CDR3 DNA reads TGTGCCAGCAGCTTGGATTTCCAGGGGGCGAACACTGAAGCTTTCTTT. J is TRBJ1-1 and V is TRBV5-6; 8 nucleotides agree with TRBD1. The trim removed 0 bases at V and 1 base at J, leaving 5 bases unmatched. In germline, CDR1 is SGHDT, CDR2 YYEEEE. The CDR3 has 16 residues.